The subject of this entry is one TCR beta chain. TCRdb analysed the PCR reads with MiXCR anew, one entry per CDR3 protein. The table has approximately 25,000 distinct CDR3 sequences, approximately 51% seen once. The patients had localized lung adenocarcinoma, a non-small cell subtype. The data were obtained in a study of CD4 and CD8 cells across lung adenocarcinoma regions. This receptor was taken from a male donor with lung adenocarcinoma. The CD4 and CD8 labels of this study may be unreliable. Sequenced sample: CD8+ T cells from the center of a lung tumor.

Here the CDR3 reads CASRKGNTGELFF. The CDR3 DNA reads TGTGCCAGCAGAAAAGGGAACACCGGGGAGCTGTTTTTT. This chain joins TRBV6-1 and TRBJ2-2; D remains ambiguous. Trimming removed 6 bases at V and 1 base at J, with 6 bases between. The CDR3 has 13 residues. Germline assignment: CDR1 MNHNS and CDR2 SASEGT.